The following is a TCR beta chain sequence with its context. Its antigen is unidentified. Trimming at V came to 5 bases and at J to 2 bases, leaving 7 bases not matched to a gene. This CDR3 region has 15 residues. Per the germline V gene, CDR1 is SGHTA and CDR2 is FQGNSA. The sample is drawn from a study of identifying expanded T cells in peripheral blood. TCRdb keeps only in-frame clones here, not all; method: immunoSEQ multiplex PCR. The repertoire has some 81,000 clones, 84% of them found once; the top ten carry around 19%. General observations from the study: Variance in clone template counts between approximately 2-week samples significantly increased with total template count across all healthy donors. Over about two and four weeks, about 15 and 19 clones changed, versus around 1.3 between replicates.

The sequenced material came from blood. The receptor comes from a person between 18 and 75 years old in good health. The chain employs TRBV7-2 and TRBJ2-7; 9 positions agree with TRBD2. The CDR3 region has the DNA TGTGCCAGCAGCACCACTAGCGGGTTAGCCTACGAGCAGTACTTC. Its translation: CASSTTSGLAYEQYF.